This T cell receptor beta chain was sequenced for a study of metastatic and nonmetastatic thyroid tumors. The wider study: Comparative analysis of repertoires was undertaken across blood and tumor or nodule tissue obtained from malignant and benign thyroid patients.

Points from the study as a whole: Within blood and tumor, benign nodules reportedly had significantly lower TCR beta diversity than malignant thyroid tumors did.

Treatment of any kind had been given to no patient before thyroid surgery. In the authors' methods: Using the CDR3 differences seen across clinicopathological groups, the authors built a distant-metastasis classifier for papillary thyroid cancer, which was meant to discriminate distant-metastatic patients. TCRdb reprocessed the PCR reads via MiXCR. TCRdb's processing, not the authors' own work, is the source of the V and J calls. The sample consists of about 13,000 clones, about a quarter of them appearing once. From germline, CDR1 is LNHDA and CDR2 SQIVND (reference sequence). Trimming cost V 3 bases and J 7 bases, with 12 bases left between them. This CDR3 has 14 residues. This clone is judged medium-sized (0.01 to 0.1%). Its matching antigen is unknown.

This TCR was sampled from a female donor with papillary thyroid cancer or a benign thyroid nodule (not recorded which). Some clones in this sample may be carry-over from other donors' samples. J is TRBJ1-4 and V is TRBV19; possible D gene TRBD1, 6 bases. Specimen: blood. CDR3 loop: CASSILGTPEKLFF. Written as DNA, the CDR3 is TGTGCCAGTAGTATCCTCGGGACACCTGAAAAACTGTTTTTT.